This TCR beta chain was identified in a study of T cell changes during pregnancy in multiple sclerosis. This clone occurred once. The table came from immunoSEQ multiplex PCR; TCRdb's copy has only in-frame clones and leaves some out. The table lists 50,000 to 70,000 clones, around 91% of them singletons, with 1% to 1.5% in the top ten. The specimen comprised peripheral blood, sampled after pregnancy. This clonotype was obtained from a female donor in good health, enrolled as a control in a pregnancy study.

The CDR3: CASSGTQGNSPLHF. The CDR3 DNA follows: TGTGCCAGCAGTGGGACTCAAGGGAATTCACCCCTCCACTTT. The chain carries TRBV25-1 and TRBJ1-6; D unresolved. The V gene lost 4 bases and the J gene lost 7 bases, with 11 bases spanning the gap. This CDR3 spans 14 amino acids. Germline V CDR1 and CDR2: MGHDK, SYGVNS.